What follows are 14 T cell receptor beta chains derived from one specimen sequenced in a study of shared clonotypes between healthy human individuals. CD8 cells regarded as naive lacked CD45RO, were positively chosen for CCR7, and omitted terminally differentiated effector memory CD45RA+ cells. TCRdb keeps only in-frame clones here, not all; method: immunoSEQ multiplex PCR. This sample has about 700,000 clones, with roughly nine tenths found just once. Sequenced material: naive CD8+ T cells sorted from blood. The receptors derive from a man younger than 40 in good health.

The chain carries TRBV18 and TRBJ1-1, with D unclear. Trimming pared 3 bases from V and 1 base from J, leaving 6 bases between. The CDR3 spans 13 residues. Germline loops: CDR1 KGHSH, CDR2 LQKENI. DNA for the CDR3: TGTGCCAGCTCACCTGACACGAACACTGAAGCTTTCTTT. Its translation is CASSPDTNTEAFF.

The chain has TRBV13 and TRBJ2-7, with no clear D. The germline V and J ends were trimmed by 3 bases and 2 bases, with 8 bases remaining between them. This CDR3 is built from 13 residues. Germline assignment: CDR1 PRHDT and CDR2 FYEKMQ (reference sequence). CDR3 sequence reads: CASSLNRAYEQYF. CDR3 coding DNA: TGTGCCAGCAGCTTGAATAGGGCCTACGAGCAGTACTTC.

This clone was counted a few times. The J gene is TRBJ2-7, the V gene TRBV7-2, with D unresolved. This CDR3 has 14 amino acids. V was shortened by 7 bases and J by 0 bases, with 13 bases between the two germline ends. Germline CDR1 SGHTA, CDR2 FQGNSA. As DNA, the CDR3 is TGTGCCAGCATCCCCCCTACCAGCTCCTACGAGCAGTACTTC. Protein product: CASIPPTSSYEQYF.

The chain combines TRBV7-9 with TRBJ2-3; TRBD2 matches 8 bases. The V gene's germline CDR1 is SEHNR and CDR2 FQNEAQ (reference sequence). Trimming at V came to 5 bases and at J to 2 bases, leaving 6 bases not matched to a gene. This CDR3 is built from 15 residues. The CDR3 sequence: CASSPTSGNTDTQYF. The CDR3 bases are TGTGCCAGCAGCCCAACTAGCGGAAACACAGATACGCAGTATTTT.

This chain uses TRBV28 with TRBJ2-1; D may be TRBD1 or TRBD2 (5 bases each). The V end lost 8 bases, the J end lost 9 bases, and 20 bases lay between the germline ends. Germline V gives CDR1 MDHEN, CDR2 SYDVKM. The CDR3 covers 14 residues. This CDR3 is CASSNDPGRGEQFF. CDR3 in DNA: TGTGCCAGCTCAAACGACCCGGGACGTGGTGAGCAGTTCTTC. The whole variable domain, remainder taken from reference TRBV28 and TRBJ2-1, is DVKVTQSSRYLVKRTGEKVFLECVQDMDHENMFWYRQDPGLGLRLIYFSYDVKMKEKGDIPEGYSVSREKKERFSLILESASTNQTSMYLCASSNDPGRGEQFFGPGTRLTVL.

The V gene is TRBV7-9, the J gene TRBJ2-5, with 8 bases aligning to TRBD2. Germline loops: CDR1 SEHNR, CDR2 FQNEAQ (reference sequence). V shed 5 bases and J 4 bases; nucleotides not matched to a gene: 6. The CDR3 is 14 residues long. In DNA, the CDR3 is TGTGCCAGCAGCCCGGGACTAGAAAGAGAGACCCAGTACTTC. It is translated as CASSPGLERETQYF.

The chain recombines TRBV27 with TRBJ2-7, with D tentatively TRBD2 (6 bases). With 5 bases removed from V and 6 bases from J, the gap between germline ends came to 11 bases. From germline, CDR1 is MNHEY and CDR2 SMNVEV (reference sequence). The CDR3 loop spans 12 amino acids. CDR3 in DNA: TGTGCCAGCAGTGGGGGGACCGGCGAGCAGTACTTC. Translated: CASSGGTGEQYF.

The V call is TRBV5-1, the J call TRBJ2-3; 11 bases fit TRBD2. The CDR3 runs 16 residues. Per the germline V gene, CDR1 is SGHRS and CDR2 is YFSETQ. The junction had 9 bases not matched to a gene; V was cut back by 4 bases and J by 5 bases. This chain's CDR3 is CASSLLTGTSGDTQYF. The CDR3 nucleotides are TGCGCCAGCAGCCTACTAACCGGGACTAGCGGAGATACGCAGTATTTT.

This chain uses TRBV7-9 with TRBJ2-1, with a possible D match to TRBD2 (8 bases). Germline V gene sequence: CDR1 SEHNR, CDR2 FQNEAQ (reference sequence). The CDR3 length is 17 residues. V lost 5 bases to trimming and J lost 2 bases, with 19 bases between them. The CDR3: CASSLPGGSGAYNEQFF. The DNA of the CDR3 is TGTGCCAGCAGCCTTCCAGGGGGTAGCGGGGCCTACAATGAGCAGTTCTTC.

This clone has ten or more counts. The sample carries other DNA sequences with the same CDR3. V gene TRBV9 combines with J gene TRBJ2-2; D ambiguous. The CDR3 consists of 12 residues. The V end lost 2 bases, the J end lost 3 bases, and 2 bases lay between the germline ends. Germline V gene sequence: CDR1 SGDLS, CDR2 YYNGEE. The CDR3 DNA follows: TGTGCCAGCAGCGTGGACACCGGGGAGCTGTTTTTT. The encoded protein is CASSVDTGELFF.

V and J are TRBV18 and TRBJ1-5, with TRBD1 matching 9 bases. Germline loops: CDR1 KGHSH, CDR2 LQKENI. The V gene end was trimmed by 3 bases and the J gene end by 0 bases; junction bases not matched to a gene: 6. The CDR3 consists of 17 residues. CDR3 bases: TGTGCCAGCTCACCGGGACAGGGCAGTGGTAGCAATCAGCCCCAGCATTTT. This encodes CASSPGQGSGSNQPQHF.

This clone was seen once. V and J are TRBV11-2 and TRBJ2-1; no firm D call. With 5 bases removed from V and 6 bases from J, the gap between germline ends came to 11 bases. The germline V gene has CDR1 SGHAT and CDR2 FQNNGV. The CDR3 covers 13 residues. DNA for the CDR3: TGTGCCAGCAGCCCCGGTTTAGTCAATGAGCAGTTCTTC. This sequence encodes CASSPGLVNEQFF.

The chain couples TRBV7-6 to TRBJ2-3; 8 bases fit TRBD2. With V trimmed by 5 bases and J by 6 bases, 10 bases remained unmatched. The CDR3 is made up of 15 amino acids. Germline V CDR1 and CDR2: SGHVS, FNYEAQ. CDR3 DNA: TGTGCCAGCAGCCAAACGGGAGGGCCTGGGGATACGCAGTATTTT. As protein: CASSQTGGPGDTQYF. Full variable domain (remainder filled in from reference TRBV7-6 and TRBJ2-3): GAGVSQSPRYKVTKRGQDVALRCDPISGHVSLYWYRQALGQGPEFLTYFNYEAQQDKSGLPNDRFSAERPEGSISTLTIQRTEQRDSAMYRCASSQTGGPGDTQYFGPGTRLTVL.

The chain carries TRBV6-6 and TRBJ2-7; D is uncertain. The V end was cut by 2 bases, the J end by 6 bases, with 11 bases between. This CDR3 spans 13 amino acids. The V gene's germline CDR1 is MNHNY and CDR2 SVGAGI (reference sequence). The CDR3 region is CASSYPMDREQYF. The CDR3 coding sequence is TGTGCCAGCAGTTACCCCATGGATCGCGAGCAGTACTTC.